This is a list of T cell receptor beta chains from one sample in a study of molecular identifiers for immune sequencing clone quantification. Each CDR3 protein gets one entry after TCRdb re-called the PCR reads with MiXCR. This sample carries a few hundred thousand distinct CDR3 sequences, around 21% of them seen once, and the ten largest clones take about 0.84%. The sample was naive CD8+ T cells from blood, with Jurkat cell RNA spiked in. The origin of the receptors is a human donor in good health. Some libraries in this study had Jurkat cell RNA spiked in. The CDR3 runs from the conserved cysteine through the conserved F or W. D genes are given only for firm matches. Not every row has a clone size; where given, it reads once, few, many or a size class.

J gene: TRBJ2-3; V gene: TRBV20-1; D gene: TRBD1; CDR3 length: 16; clone size: many; CDR3 DNA: TGCAGTGCCTTCCCTCTAGGGACAGGGGCCACAGATACGCAGTATTTT; CDR3 protein: CSAFPLGTGATDTQYF
J gene: TRBJ1-3; V gene: TRBV27; D gene: .; CDR3 length: 14; clone size: .; CDR3 DNA: TGTGCCAGCCGGGGACGGCTCTCTGGAAACACCATATATTTT; CDR3 protein: CASRGRLSGNTIYF
J gene: TRBJ2-7; V gene: TRBV7-2; D gene: TRBD2; CDR3 length: 15; clone size: many; CDR3 DNA: TGTGCCAGCAGCTTAAATAGCGGGAGCCCGGGGGAGCAGTACTTC; CDR3 protein: CASSLNSGSPGEQYF
J gene: TRBJ2-3; V gene: TRBV3-2; D gene: .; CDR3 length: 12; clone size: .; CDR3 DNA: TGTGCCAGCAGCCAACCCCTCGGGACGCAGTATTTT; CDR3 protein: CASSQPLGTQYF
J gene: TRBJ1-1; V gene: TRBV5-1; D gene: .; CDR3 length: 14; clone size: .; CDR3 DNA: TGCGCCAGCAGCTTGGATGGGGGATTCACTGAAGCTTTCTTT; CDR3 protein: CASSLDGGFTEAFF
J gene: TRBJ2-6; V gene: TRBV4-3; D gene: TRBD2; CDR3 length: 17; clone size: few; CDR3 DNA: TGCGCCAGCAGCCAAGATAGGGGACTATCTGGGGCCAACGTCCTGACTTTC; CDR3 protein: CASSQDRGLSGANVLTF
J gene: TRBJ1-2; V gene: TRBV29-1; D gene: TRBD1; CDR3 length: 13; clone size: .; CDR3 DNA: TGCAGCGTTGTTAGGACAGGGGGCTATGGCTACACCTTC; CDR3 protein: CSVVRTGGYGYTF
J gene: TRBJ2-3; V gene: TRBV4-1; D gene: .; CDR3 length: 14; clone size: .; CDR3 DNA: TGCGCCAGCAGCCAAGACGGGTGGGAGGTGGGGGAACGTTTT; CDR3 protein: CASSQDGWEVGERF
J gene: TRBJ2-3; V gene: TRBV21-1; D gene: .; CDR3 length: 16; clone size: few; CDR3 DNA: TGTGCCAGCAGCCCACGGGACAGGAGAAGCACAGATACGCAGTATTTT; CDR3 protein: CASSPRDRRSTDTQYF
J gene: TRBJ1-2; V gene: TRBV12-5; D gene: .; CDR3 length: 15; clone size: .; CDR3 DNA: TGTGCTAGTGGTTGGGGCCGTGGGGGAGAGGATGGCTACACCTTC; CDR3 protein: CASGWGRGGEDGYTF
J gene: TRBJ1-2; V gene: TRBV5-6; D gene: .; CDR3 length: 16; clone size: once; CDR3 DNA: TGTGCCAGCAGCTTGGCCGGAGGACGGGGGGCTGATGGCTACACCTTC; CDR3 protein: CASSLAGGRGADGYTF
J gene: TRBJ1-3; V gene: TRBV2; D gene: TRBD1; CDR3 length: 15; clone size: many; CDR3 DNA: TGTGCCAGCAAAACAGGGGCAGCTTCTGGAAACACCATATATTTT; CDR3 protein: CASKTGAASGNTIYF
J gene: TRBJ2-3; V gene: TRBV24-1; D gene: TRBD2; CDR3 length: 17; clone size: .; CDR3 DNA: TGTGCCACCAGTTCCACTAGCGGGAGAGGGGGCACAGATACGCAGTATTTT; CDR3 protein: CATSSTSGRGGTDTQYF
J gene: TRBJ2-7; V gene: TRBV7-9; D gene: TRBD1; CDR3 length: 14; clone size: many; CDR3 DNA: TGTGCCAGCAGCAATCCGGGACAGGGTCTGGAGCAGTACTTC; CDR3 protein: CASSNPGQGLEQYF
J gene: TRBJ2-2; V gene: TRBV12-3/TRBV12-4; D gene: .; CDR3 length: 14; clone size: .; CDR3 DNA: TGTGCCAGCAGGGCACCAATGAACACCGGGGAGCTGTTTTTT; CDR3 protein: CASRAPMNTGELFF
J gene: TRBJ1-5; V gene: TRBV19; D gene: .; CDR3 length: 15; clone size: .; CDR3 DNA: TGTGCCAGTACCCTAGGATCCAGGGGAGGGCAGCCCCAGCATTTT; CDR3 protein: CASTLGSRGGQPQHF
J gene: TRBJ1-5; V gene: TRBV27; D gene: .; CDR3 length: 15; clone size: many; CDR3 DNA: TGTGCCAGCAGTTTAATAGGGGCGGGCAATCAGCCCCAGCATTTT; CDR3 protein: CASSLIGAGNQPQHF
J gene: TRBJ2-3; V gene: TRBV28; D gene: .; CDR3 length: 12; clone size: many; CDR3 DNA: TGTGCCAGCAGCCGGGGGTCAGATACGCAGTATTTT; CDR3 protein: CASSRGSDTQYF
J gene: TRBJ2-7; V gene: TRBV4-1; D gene: TRBD1; CDR3 length: 15; clone size: .; CDR3 DNA: TGCGCCAGCAGGACGGCGGACAGGGGCTCCTACGGGCAGTACTTC; CDR3 protein: CASRTADRGSYGQYF
J gene: TRBJ2-1; V gene: TRBV15; D gene: .; CDR3 length: 13; clone size: .; CDR3 DNA: TGTGCCACCAGCAGAGATCCTACCAATGAGCAGTTCTTC; CDR3 protein: CATSRDPTNEQFF
J gene: TRBJ2-7; V gene: TRBV7-9; D gene: TRBD1; CDR3 length: 16; clone size: .; CDR3 DNA: TGTGCCAGCAGCTTACTCTTCGGGACAGAAAACTACGAGCAGTACTTC; CDR3 protein: CASSLLFGTENYEQYF
J gene: TRBJ2-7; V gene: TRBV7-6; D gene: TRBD1; CDR3 length: 15; clone size: .; CDR3 DNA: TGTGCCAGCAGCCCACGGGACAGGACCTTGCACGAGCAGTACTTC; CDR3 protein: CASSPRDRTLHEQYF
J gene: TRBJ2-5; V gene: TRBV12-5; D gene: .; CDR3 length: 17; clone size: .; CDR3 DNA: TGTGCTAGTGGTTTGGTCCCAACCCCTGAAAGAGGAGAGACCCAGTACTTC; CDR3 protein: CASGLVPTPERGETQYF
J gene: TRBJ1-1; V gene: TRBV9; D gene: .; CDR3 length: 15; clone size: .; CDR3 DNA: TGTGCCAGCAGCGGAGCGGACTTAATGAACACTGAAGCTTTCTTT; CDR3 protein: CASSGADLMNTEAFF
J gene: TRBJ1-2; V gene: TRBV4-1; D gene: TRBD1; CDR3 length: 17; clone size: .; CDR3 DNA: TGCGCCAGCAGCCAAGATCGTGGACAGGAAGCTAACTATGGCTACACCTTC; CDR3 protein: CASSQDRGQEANYGYTF
J gene: TRBJ1-1; V gene: TRBV9; D gene: .; CDR3 length: 13; clone size: .; CDR3 DNA: TGTGCCAGCAGCGACAGCTTTAACACTGAAGCTTTCTTT; CDR3 protein: CASSDSFNTEAFF
J gene: TRBJ2-7; V gene: TRBV27; D gene: .; CDR3 length: 12; clone size: many; CDR3 DNA: TGTGCCAGCAGAGGGCTCGGCGGCGAGCAGTACTTC; CDR3 protein: CASRGLGGEQYF
J gene: TRBJ2-1; V gene: TRBV6-5; D gene: .; CDR3 length: 14; clone size: .; CDR3 DNA: TGTGCCAGCAGTTACAGGGGGAACAACAATGAGCAGTTCTTC; CDR3 protein: CASSYRGNNNEQFF
J gene: TRBJ2-2; V gene: TRBV19; D gene: .; CDR3 length: 12; clone size: .; CDR3 DNA: TGTGCCAGTCACACGAACACCGGGGAGCTGTTTTTT; CDR3 protein: CASHTNTGELFF
J gene: TRBJ2-1; V gene: TRBV11-2; D gene: TRBD2; CDR3 length: 14; clone size: many; CDR3 DNA: TGTGCCAGCAGCCCCGGGACTAACTACAATGAGCAGTTCTTC; CDR3 protein: CASSPGTNYNEQFF
J gene: TRBJ2-7; V gene: TRBV12-3/TRBV12-4; D gene: .; CDR3 length: 16; clone size: many; CDR3 DNA: TGTGCCAGCAGCGGGGCCTTGGCGGTAAGCTCCTACGAGCAGTACTTC; CDR3 protein: CASSGALAVSSYEQYF
J gene: TRBJ2-1; V gene: TRBV7-9; D gene: .; CDR3 length: 15; clone size: many; CDR3 DNA: TGTGCCAGCAGCTTGGGACCGATTACCCACAATGAGCAGTTCTTC; CDR3 protein: CASSLGPITHNEQFF
J gene: TRBJ2-7; V gene: TRBV2; D gene: TRBD2; CDR3 length: 15; clone size: many; CDR3 DNA: TGTGCCAGCTACGCTGAGCGGGAGGGCCGGTTCGAGCAGTACTTC; CDR3 protein: CASYAEREGRFEQYF
J gene: TRBJ2-3; V gene: TRBV7-9; D gene: .; CDR3 length: 18; clone size: .; CDR3 DNA: TGTGCCAGCAGCTCAAACGAGGGTCTTCCGAATTGCACAGATACGCAGTATTTT; CDR3 protein: CASSSNEGLPNCTDTQYF
J gene: TRBJ2-7; V gene: TRBV29-1; D gene: TRBD1; CDR3 length: 13; clone size: many; CDR3 DNA: TGCAGCGTTGAGTTCGACAGGGAGTACGAGCAGTACTTC; CDR3 protein: CSVEFDREYEQYF
J gene: TRBJ2-1; V gene: TRBV29-1; D gene: TRBD1; CDR3 length: 15; clone size: .; CDR3 DNA: TGCAGCGCTGAGTCGACAGGGGTGGGAAACAATGAGCAGTTCTTC; CDR3 protein: CSAESTGVGNNEQFF
J gene: TRBJ1-6; V gene: TRBV3-1; D gene: .; CDR3 length: 15; clone size: many; CDR3 DNA: TGTGCCAGCAGCCAAGTCGTCCCGATTAATTCACCCCTCCACTTT; CDR3 protein: CASSQVVPINSPLHF
J gene: TRBJ1-1; V gene: TRBV6-5; D gene: .; CDR3 length: 13; clone size: many; CDR3 DNA: TGTGCCAGCAGTTACATTTGGAGCACTGAAGCTTTCTTT; CDR3 protein: CASSYIWSTEAFF
J gene: TRBJ1-1; V gene: TRBV12-3/TRBV12-4; D gene: .; CDR3 length: 14; clone size: .; CDR3 DNA: TGTGCCAGCAGTTTTTGGGATCTTGACACTGAAGCTTTCTTT; CDR3 protein: CASSFWDLDTEAFF
J gene: TRBJ2-7; V gene: TRBV5-4; D gene: .; CDR3 length: 15; clone size: .; CDR3 DNA: TGTGCCAGCAGCTCAAACAGGGAGGGGTCCTACGAGCAGTACTTC; CDR3 protein: CASSSNREGSYEQYF
J gene: TRBJ1-2; V gene: TRBV20-1; D gene: .; CDR3 length: 11; clone size: many; CDR3 DNA: TGCAGTGCCGCCAGGTCCTATGGCTACACCTTC; CDR3 protein: CSAARSYGYTF
J gene: TRBJ2-5; V gene: TRBV5-1; D gene: .; CDR3 length: 15; clone size: many; CDR3 DNA: TGCGCCAGCAGCTTGGGGGTCGGCGGGTTGGAGACCCAGTACTTC; CDR3 protein: CASSLGVGGLETQYF
J gene: TRBJ2-5; V gene: TRBV7-9; D gene: .; CDR3 length: 16; clone size: .; CDR3 DNA: TGTGCCAGCGGCTTTCCCGGGACAAGGTACCAAGAGACCCAGTACTTC; CDR3 protein: CASGFPGTRYQETQYF